Listed below are T cell receptor beta chains from one sample, sequenced in a study of OX40 agonist ivuxolimab in advanced cancers. The protocol was immunoSEQ multiplex PCR, while the TCRdb copy is restricted to in-frame clones and leaves out a portion. Of 35,000 to 40,000 clones listed, around 82% were seen once; the top ten hold roughly 7.1%. This sample comprised CD4+ or CD8+ T cells sorted from blood, obtained in a trial of the OX40 agonist ivuxolimab. The receptor source for this set is an adult with an advanced solid tumor such as melanoma, head and neck, liver or kidney cancer. CDR3s leave out the opening cysteine and the closing phenylalanine or tryptophan. A D gene is named only where the DNA matches it firmly.

j_gene	v_gene	d_gene	CDR3aa
TRBJ2-7	TRBV5-1	TRBD1	ASSLSTGSYEQY
TRBJ2-2	TRBV2	TRBD2	TSTGTSSDTGELF
TRBJ1-1	TRBV19	-	ASSIGGGDTEAF
TRBJ1-5	TRBV19	-	ASSESNQPQH
TRBJ1-1	TRBV5-6	-	ASSLYRVRNTEAF
TRBJ1-2	TRBV25-1	TRBD1	ASSADRGTGGYT
TRBJ2-5	TRBV9	-	ASSDLDLGVETQY
TRBJ2-1	TRBV9	-	ASSGKLRPADEQF
TRBJ2-1	TRBV30	-	AWTGGPTYNEQF
TRBJ1-6	TRBV6-5	TRBD1	ASSGQGNSPLH
TRBJ1-1	TRBV6-5	-	ASSSQGMNTEAF
TRBJ2-7	TRBV5-4	TRBD1	ASSFDRVNEQY
TRBJ2-1	TRBV5-6	-	ASSPLANTAYNEQF
TRBJ2-2	TRBV30	-	TLRSETNTGELF
TRBJ2-1	TRBV7-2	-	ASSLVEGNEQF
TRBJ2-3	TRBV5-1	-	ASQLGTNPSDTQY
TRBJ2-1	TRBV11-3	TRBD2	ASSARWLAGVNEQF
TRBJ2-7	TRBV4-1	-	ASSQMAGLGEQY
TRBJ2-5	TRBV23-1	-	ASSHSGDRETQY
TRBJ2-7	TRBV6-5	-	ASSYGETTYEQY
TRBJ1-1	TRBV14	-	ASSQVGGRGTEAF
TRBJ2-7	TRBV18	-	ASSIGPGPYEQY
TRBJ1-1	TRBV19	-	ASSTGFYTEAF
TRBJ2-1	TRBV11-3	TRBD2	ASSPGLEGNEQF
TRBJ2-1	TRBV4-3	TRBD1	ASSQDPTGGAHNEQF
TRBJ2-3	TRBV6-5	-	ASSYGRQGGDTQY
TRBJ2-1	TRBV4-3	-	ASSQDTRDTEQF
TRBJ2-3	TRBV9	TRBD2	ASSARTREDTQY
TRBJ1-6	TRBV5-1	-	ASSLERGSSPLH
TRBJ1-1	TRBV2	TRBD1	ASSPRQGSTEAF
TRBJ1-4	TRBV5-1	TRBD1	ASSFGDSSNEKLF
TRBJ1-2	TRBV5-1	-	ASSLVAGRAGYT
TRBJ2-5	TRBV6-5	-	ASSYADLWEETQY
TRBJ1-1	TRBV5-4	-	ASSRDNTEAF
TRBJ1-1	TRBV10-2	TRBD1	ASKQGAGTEAF
TRBJ2-2	TRBV7-8	TRBD2	ASSLVLAVSGELF
TRBJ2-7	TRBV5-5	-	ASSLEGGVSEQY
TRBJ1-1	TRBV29-1	-	SIRRMNTEAF
TRBJ2-5	TRBV9	-	ASSVVQGGVETQY
TRBJ1-5	TRBV5-4	-	ASSPTPSGPQH
TRBJ1-1	TRBV5-1	-	ASSLLLTPGGTEAF
TRBJ1-5	TRBV21-1	-	ASSKSFGGQGVWQPQH
TRBJ2-7	TRBV6-5	TRBD2	ASSPRTSGSYEQY
TRBJ2-7	TRBV6-1	TRBD2	ASRLAGGNEQY
TRBJ2-1	TRBV5-6	TRBD2	ASSLLGLAGGGEQF
TRBJ1-6	TRBV7-2	-	ATVEGGFGSPLH